These T cell receptor beta chains were read from a single sample in a study of metastatic and nonmetastatic thyroid tumors. TCRdb re-clonotyped the PCR reads through MiXCR. The profile shows some 22,000 clones, 9.5% to 12% of them singletons. Material for sequencing was blood. The receptors here all came from a female donor with papillary thyroid cancer or a benign thyroid nodule (not recorded which). Some clones in this sample may be carry-over from other donors' samples. Each CDR3 is given with its conserved first and last residue. A D gene is named only where the DNA matches it firmly. Clone size is not always given. Where it is, it says once, few, many or a class for expanded clones.

TRBJ2-1,-,many,TRBV9,CASSLSSGRSYNEQFF,TGTGCCAGCAGCCTTAGTAGCGGCCGGTCCTACAATGAGCAGTTCTTC
TRBJ2-3,-,many,TRBV7-9,CASNPDQTDTQYF,TGTGCCAGCAACCCGGACCAAACAGATACGCAGTATTTT
TRBJ2-7,-,medium-sized,TRBV6-1,CASSLLSSSYEQYF,TGTGCCAGCAGTCTTCTTTCGAGCTCCTACGAGCAGTACTTC
TRBJ2-7,-,few,TRBV6-1,CASSHPREQYF,TGTGCCAGCTCGCACCCTCGGGAGCAGTACTTC
TRBJ1-4,-,many,TRBV30,CAWGGANEKLFF,TGTGCCTGGGGTGGTGCTAATGAAAAACTGTTTTTT
TRBJ2-7,-,many,TRBV15,CATSRRGSSTYEQYF,TGTGCCACCAGCCGCCGGGGCAGCTCGACCTACGAGCAGTACTTC
TRBJ2-1,-,many,TRBV27,CASSLSFQPLHNEQFF,TGTGCCAGCAGCCTCTCCTTCCAACCCCTCCACAATGAGCAGTTCTTC
TRBJ2-1,TRBD2,-,TRBV6-5,CASSSDGTSADYNEQFF,TGTGCCAGCAGTTCAGACGGGACTAGCGCTGACTACAATGAGCAGTTCTTC
TRBJ1-2,-,many,TRBV12-3/TRBV12-4,CASSLEVYGYTF,TGTGCCAGCAGTTTAGAAGTTTATGGCTACACCTTC
TRBJ2-3,TRBD2,many,TRBV20-1,CSARRDYTSTDTQYF,TGCAGTGCTAGAAGGGACTATACTAGCACAGATACGCAGTATTTT
TRBJ1-2,-,few,TRBV24-1,CATSAGPSPVYVYTF,TGTGCCACCAGTGCCGGGCCCAGCCCCGTCTATGTCTACACCTTC
TRBJ2-2,TRBD1,many,TRBV13,CASSLRTGTNTGELFF,TGTGCCAGCAGCTTGCGGACAGGGACGAACACCGGGGAGCTGTTTTTT
TRBJ2-7,TRBD1,medium-sized,TRBV6-1,CASSVTGGPYEQYF,TGTGCCAGCAGTGTGACAGGGGGACCTTACGAGCAGTACTTC
TRBJ2-1,-,many,TRBV20-1,CSAPIAGGREAAYNEQFF,TGCAGTGCCCCCATCGCAGGGGGCCGGGAGGCAGCCTACAATGAGCAGTTCTTC
TRBJ1-5,-,many,TRBV2,CASIPGREVGQPQHF,TGTGCCAGCATCCCTGGACGTGAGGTGGGTCAGCCCCAGCATTTT
TRBJ2-5,TRBD2,few,TRBV5-8,CASSPGLAGEETQYF,TGTGCCAGCAGCCCGGGACTAGCGGGAGAAGAGACCCAGTACTTC
TRBJ2-7,TRBD2,many,TRBV7-2,CASSLSGSVSYEQYF,TGTGCCAGCAGCTTAAGCGGGAGCGTATCCTACGAGCAGTACTTC
TRBJ2-7,TRBD2,few,TRBV28,CASSLWSGGGAYEQYF,TGTGCCAGCAGTTTATGGTCGGGCGGGGGGGCCTACGAGCAGTACTTC
TRBJ2-2,-,-,TRBV7-6,CASSFSARALTGELFF,TGTGCCAGCAGCTTTAGCGCGAGGGCCCTCACCGGCGAGCTGTTTTTT
TRBJ1-2,-,many,TRBV7-2,CASSQPQGYGYTF,TGTGCCAGCAGCCAACCCCAGGGATATGGCTACACCTTC
TRBJ1-6,-,many,TRBV4-1,CASSQEGAGNSPLHF,TGCGCCAGCAGCCAAGAGGGGGCAGGCAATTCACCCCTCCACTTT
TRBJ1-4,-,many,TRBV19,CATQPGTWSNEKLFF,TGTGCCACCCAGCCCGGGACCTGGTCTAATGAAAAACTGTTTTTT
TRBJ2-5,TRBD2,-,TRBV11-3,CASSPFAGEARETQYF,TGTGCCAGCAGCCCCTTCGCGGGGGAGGCCAGAGAGACCCAGTACTTC
TRBJ1-5,-,many,TRBV2,CASSEVVGGYEQPQHF,TGTGCCAGCAGTGAAGTCGTAGGAGGGTACGAACAGCCCCAGCATTTT
TRBJ2-4,-,many,TRBV6-5,CASSYSRRAISKNIQYF,TGTGCCAGCAGTTACTCGAGGAGGGCCATCTCCAAAAACATTCAGTACTTC